This T cell receptor beta chain was identified during a study of cytomegalovirus exposure and HLA in healthy donors. Study-level results: Most TCR sequences were rare, but some public TCRs occurred in many donors.

A word on this clone: Its antigen is still unknown.

The CDR3 totals 18 residues. V lost 1 base and J lost 0; bases outside the gene matches: 11. Germline V gene data show CDR1 as LGHNA and CDR2 as YSLEER. Method: immunoSEQ multiplex PCR; TCRdb's copy keeps in-frame clones and lacks some. The sample consists of 100,000 to 150,000 clones, 89% of them appearing once. The clonotype originates from a woman younger than 35 in good health and CMV-seronegative. The specimen sequenced was PBMCs. This chain links TRBV4-3 with TRBJ1-1; 7 bases fit TRBD1. CDR3: CASSQGVSGQRMNTEAFF. CDR3 DNA sequence: TGCGCCAGCAGCCAAGGTGTGTCGGGACAGCGCATGAACACTGAAGCTTTCTTT.